The following is a TCR beta chain sequence with its context. The clone's antigen remains unknown. No much larger clonotype is one base removed from it; base qualities were not supplied. This entry belongs to a study of Tregs in tolerant kidney transplant recipients (dated by TCRdb to about 2019). With regard to the full study: Before combined kidney and bone marrow transplantation, this study identified donor-specific regulatory T cells using TCRbeta sequencing and then followed those same cells after transplant. Several methods of expanding Tregs specific for an allogeneic donor were compared by TCRbeta repertoire sequencing in 3 healthy controls.

Thawed PBMCs were FACS-sorted into unstimulated Tregs (CD4+CD25+CD127-), CD4+ non-Tregs (CD4+CD25-), CD4 cells and CD8 cells. Healthy control blood was obtained either as purchased buffy coats or from healthy volunteers. Healthy control blood was separated into PBMCs by Ficoll density gradient and cryopreserved, and patient PBMCs were collected both before and after transplant. Genomic DNA was extracted from sorted cells with the QIAGEN DNeasy Blood and Tissue Kit for TCRbeta CDR3 sequencing. High-throughput TCRbeta CDR3 sequencing, including PCR amplification with bias correction and internal controls, was performed commercially through immunoSEQ. Per the authors' processing: A unique productive TCRbeta sequence was defined by the CDR3 nucleotide sequence when primers matched, and otherwise by the CDR3 amino acid sequence together with the Vbeta and Jbeta genes. To correct sorting error, sequences shared between sorted populations at a frequency ratio of 2:1 or less were removed; the rest were assigned to the higher population. A sequence counted as donor-reactive if, in CFSE-low cells, the sequence had a frequency of at least 0.01% and was expanded at least 5-fold compared with unstimulated cells. Jensen-Shannon divergence, calculated on the top 100 TCRbeta sequences ranked by frequency, was used to quantify repertoire divergence. When a sample had multiple sequencing runs, each run was corrected for sorting error separately and the runs were then pooled. TCRdb obtained this table from immuneACCESS and retained in-frame rearrangements with V and J assigned. These tables miss some clones; where compared with another copy, unresolved V genes account for less than half of the shortfall, and the remainder is unexplained. The V and J calls and clone size are taken from that table; D and trimming were inferred from the DNA. For this sample the table gives about 120,000 clones, of which roughly nine tenths were detected only once. The ten largest make up approximately 0.59% of the sample.

At the junction V is shortened by 6 bases and J by 0 bases; bases outside the gene matches: 4. There are 15 amino acids in the CDR3, from cysteine to phenylalanine inclusive. The sequence is cut down to CDR3 DNA, 45 bases in frame from base 1. The germline V gene supplies CDR1 KGHSH and CDR2 LQKENI. On the study overall, not on this receptor specifically: The study was limited by small patient numbers, and the findings need validation in larger populations and under other immunosuppression protocols. Expanding Tregs with activated donor B cells appeared to identify the most biologically relevant and donor-specific TCRbeta repertoire. Biological reproducibility was not directly addressed, though technical replication error appeared minimal.

This sequence uses TRBV18 and TRBJ1-3; 8 bases in the middle match TRBD1. The specimen sequenced was CD4+ T cells from blood. The sequence came from a human donor in good health. Read as DNA, the sequence is TGTGCCAGCTCTGCTGGGACAGGCTCTGGAAACACCATATATTTT. Its coded protein is CASSAGTGSGNTIYF.